Shown below are 29 T cell receptor beta chains from a single sample sequenced in a study of T cell responses to AZD1222 COVID-19 vaccine. Profiled with immunoSEQ multiplex PCR; TCRdb holds only in-frame clones, not every one. There are some 190,000 clones in the sample; around 88% occur only once, and roughly 7.7% lies in the top ten. Sequenced here: peripheral blood, sampled on day 0 of AZD1222 vaccination. The receptor source for this set is an adult in good health.

V is TRBV11-2 and J is TRBJ2-5; D is possibly TRBD2 (5 bases). Germline lookup yields CDR1 SGHAT and CDR2 FQNNGV. Trimming pared 1 base from V and 10 bases from J, leaving 16 bases between. The CDR3 is 14 amino acids. CDR3 DNA: TGTGCCAGCAGCTTAGGAGGGAGTACCACCCTCCAGTACTTC. Translated: CASSLGGSTTLQYF. The full variable domain, rest sourced from reference TRBV11-2 and TRBJ2-5, is EAGVAQSPRYKIIEKRQSVAFWCNPISGHATLYWYQQILGQGPKLLIQFQNNGVVDDSQLPKDRFSAERLKGVDSTLKIQPAKLEDSAVYLCASSLGGSTTLQYFGPGTRLLVL.

The chain recombines TRBV2 with TRBJ2-5; no clear D gene. Trimming stripped 5 bases from V and 5 bases from J, with 15 bases between. This CDR3 contains 14 residues. The germline V gene has CDR1 SNHLY and CDR2 FYNNEI. The CDR3 loop reads CASSRARGQETQYF. CDR3 nucleotide sequence: TGTGCCAGCAGTCGGGCCCGTGGTCAGGAGACCCAGTACTTC.

The chain couples TRBV3-1 (or the pseudogene TRBV3-2) to TRBJ1-6; tentative D call: TRBD1 (5 bases). The V gene lost 5 bases and the J gene lost 7 bases, with 9 bases spanning the gap. Looked up from germline, CDR1 is LGHDT and CDR2 is YNNKEL (reference sequence). The CDR3 contains 13 residues. Here the CDR3 reads CASSDRQNSPLHF. DNA of the CDR3: TGTGCCAGCAGCGACCGACAGAATTCACCCCTCCACTTT.

The genes are TRBV14 and TRBJ2-2; 7 positions agree with TRBD1. The CDR3 has 17 residues. Trimming cost V 3 bases and J 2 bases; bases outside gene matches: 9. Germline assignment: CDR1 SGHDN and CDR2 FVKESK. The DNA for the CDR3 is TGTGCCAGCAGCCAGACAACCGGGACAGTAAACACCGGGGAGCTGTTTTTT. Protein sequence: CASSQTTGTVNTGELFF.

The chain uses TRBV10-3 and TRBJ1-1, with D perhaps TRBD1 (5 bases). The length of the CDR3 is 13 residues. CDR1 ENHRY and CDR2 SYGVKD come from the germline V gene. V was clipped by 10 bases and J by 0 bases, with 12 bases between them. Written as DNA, the CDR3 is TGTGCCAGCAGGTTGACAGTGAACACTGAAGCTTTCTTT. It translates to CASRLTVNTEAFF.

This chain joins TRBV19 and TRBJ1-2; D not resolved. Germline CDR1 reads LNHDA; CDR2 reads SQIVND (reference sequence). This CDR3 region has 16 residues. V was trimmed by 3 bases and J by 6 bases, leaving 20 bases between them. The DNA of the CDR3 is TGTGCCAGTAGTATTCGTTCGAAGGCGGCATATAATGGCTACACCTTC. It yields the protein CASSIRSKAAYNGYTF.

The V call is TRBV7-2, the J call TRBJ1-2, with 12 bases fitting TRBD1. V was clipped by 5 bases and J by 1 base; unmatched bases: 8. Germline V gene sequence: CDR1 SGHTA, CDR2 FQGNSA. This CDR3 is built from 17 residues. The CDR3 here is CASSQGGQGALNYGYTF. CDR3 bases: TGTGCCAGCAGCCAAGGGGGACAGGGGGCTCTTAACTATGGCTACACCTTC.

This chain uses TRBV5-4 with TRBJ2-3; perhaps TRBD1 as D (5 bases). Germline values: CDR1 SGHNT, CDR2 YYREEE (reference sequence). V shed 2 bases and J shed 9 bases, with 13 bases lying between them. The CDR3 runs 13 residues. CDR3 nucleotide sequence: TGTGCCAGCAGCTTCCGAGGAAGGGGAACGCAGTATTTT. It yields the protein CASSFRGRGTQYF.

The V call is TRBV30, the J call TRBJ1-6, with TRBD1 identical over 7 bases. This CDR3 comprises 13 residues. Trimming at V came to 1 base and at J to 8 bases, leaving 2 bases not matched to a gene. The germline gives CDR1 GTSNPN, CDR2 SVGIG (reference sequence). CDR3 in amino acids: CAWSARGDSPLHF. CDR3 DNA sequence: TGTGCCTGGAGTGCCAGGGGGGATTCACCCCTCCACTTT.

The rearrangement joins TRBV7-9 to TRBJ1-1; 9 bases align to TRBD1. Trimming removed 5 bases from V and 2 bases from J; junction bases left unmatched: 9. Germline V lookup: CDR1 SEHNR, CDR2 FQNEAQ (reference sequence). The length of the CDR3 is 16 residues. The CDR3 region is CASSGTGRGLNTEAFF. CDR3 nucleotides: TGTGCCAGCAGCGGGACAGGGCGAGGGTTAAACACTGAAGCTTTCTTT.

The gene calls are TRBV30 and TRBJ1-6, with a possible D match to TRBD1 (6 bases). The CDR3 consists of 17 residues. V gave up 6 bases and J gave up 1 base, with 19 bases separating them. Germline values: CDR1 GTSNPN, CDR2 SVGIG (reference sequence). The CDR3 spells CACSPKGRGSYNSPLHF. In DNA form, the CDR3 reads TGTGCCTGTAGCCCAAAGGGCAGGGGATCCTATAATTCACCCCTCCACTTT.

This chain links TRBV3-1 (or the pseudogene TRBV3-2) with TRBJ1-3; 8 bases fit TRBD1. The CDR3 consists of 15 residues. Germline lookup yields CDR1 LGHDT and CDR2 YNNKEL (reference sequence). V trimming: 2 bases; J trimming: 6 bases; junction bases outside the gene matches: 6. CDR3 DNA: TGTGCCAGCAGCCAACCGGGACAGGAGGAAAACACCATATATTTT. Translation: CASSQPGQEENTIYF.

V usage is TRBV3-1 (or the pseudogene TRBV3-2) and J usage is TRBJ1-2; D is uncertain. V lost 1 base and J lost 7, with 16 bases in between. From germline, CDR1 is LGHDT and CDR2 YNNKEL (reference sequence). The CDR3 runs to 15 residues. CDR3 sequence reads: CASSQASVGVLGYTF. CDR3 DNA: TGTGCCAGCAGCCAAGCTTCGGTAGGTGTTCTTGGCTACACCTTC.

The chain combines TRBV1 with TRBJ1-4; the D call in the table, TRBD1, was not verified against the DNA. TRBV1 is labeled a pseudogene. This CDR3 contains 15 residues. The CDR3 loop reads CTSSQVQGFNEKLFF. Here the CDR3 DNA reads TGCACCAGCAGCCAAGTACAGGGGTTTAATGAAAAACTGTTTTTT.

V usage is TRBV5-8 and J usage is TRBJ2-5, with unresolved D. The CDR3 is 14 amino acids. Germline values: CDR1 SGHTS, CDR2 YDEGEE. The V end lost 4 bases, the J end lost 0 bases, and 10 bases lay between the germline ends. The chain's CDR3 is CASSPHLYQETQYF. DNA of the CDR3: TGTGCCAGCAGCCCGCACCTGTACCAAGAGACCCAGTACTTC. The full variable domain, in which reference TRBV5-8 and TRBJ2-5 provide the parts outside the CDR3, is EAGVTQSPTHLIKTRGQQATLRCSPISGHTSVYWYQQALGLGLQFLLWYDEGEERNRGNFPPRFSGRQFPNYSSELNVNALELEDSALYLCASSPHLYQETQYFGPGTRLLVL.

This rearrangement joins TRBV18 to TRBJ2-7; TRBD1 might be the D (5 bases). Germline V gene lookup returns CDR1 KGHSH and CDR2 LQKENI. The CDR3 runs 14 residues. Trimming cost V 4 bases and J 6 bases, with 16 bases left between them. Written as DNA, the CDR3 is TGTGCCAGCTCACAATCCAGGGAAGGAAGCGAGCAGTACTTC. Amino acids: CASSQSREGSEQYF. The full variable domain, its missing parts supplied by reference TRBV18 and TRBJ2-7, is NAGVMQNPRHLVRRRGQEARLRCSPMKGHSHVYWYRQLPEEGLKFMVYLQKENIIDESGMPKERFSAEFPKEGPSILRIQQVVRGDSAAYFCASSQSREGSEQYFGPGTRLTVT.

This chain joins TRBV5-1 and TRBJ1-5; 10 bases fit TRBD1. V was pared by 3 bases and J by 7 bases, with 7 bases of the junction left unmatched. The CDR3 is made up of 15 amino acids. The germline V gene encodes CDR1 SGHRS and CDR2 YFSETQ. The CDR3 spells CASSSGTGVGQPQHF. The CDR3 DNA is TGCGCCAGCAGCTCGGGGACAGGGGTTGGGCAGCCCCAGCATTTT.

The chain employs TRBV29-1 and TRBJ2-7, with D perhaps matching TRBD1 or TRBD2 (6 bases each). The CDR3 extends over 14 amino acids. V gave up 4 bases and J gave up 11 bases, with 24 bases separating them. CDR1 and CDR2 from the germline V gene are SQVTM and ANQGSEA. The CDR3 region is CSVGHGGAPSGKYF. The CDR3 DNA reads as TGCAGCGTTGGGCACGGGGGCGCTCCCTCAGGGAAGTACTTC.

This clone was seen just once. The rearrangement uses TRBV12-3 or TRBV12-4 and TRBJ1-5; D ambiguous. CDR3 size: 13 residues. With 2 bases removed from V and 5 bases from J, the gap between germline ends came to 7 bases. The CDR3, as DNA: TGTGCCAGCAGTTTATTGGCAGATCAGCCCCAGCATTTT. Its translation is CASSLLADQPQHF.

This clone has more than one count but fewer than ten. The V call is TRBV7-3, the J call TRBJ1-6, with no clear D. Germline CDR1 reads SGHTA; CDR2 reads FQGTGA. Deletions cut 2 bases from V and 9 bases from J, with 14 bases between. The CDR3 sequence is 15 residues long. CDR3 nucleotides: TGTGCCAGCAGCTTATCGGTCCAAAACGGTTCACCCCTCCACTTT. Translation gives CASSLSVQNGSPLHF.

The J gene is TRBJ1-1, the V gene TRBV6-5, with 9 bases matching TRBD1. The germline CDR1 and CDR2 sequences are MNHEY and SVGAGI. The CDR3 consists of 14 residues. The junction had 5 bases not matched to a gene; V was cut back by 6 bases and J by 3 bases. In nucleotides, the CDR3 is TGTGCCAGCAGACCAGGACAGGGGTACACTGAAGCTTTCTTT. Translation gives CASRPGQGYTEAFF.

The chain carries TRBV5-6 and TRBJ1-2, with D possibly being TRBD1 (5 bases). Germline V CDR1 and CDR2: SGHDT, YYEEEE. The CDR3 runs 11 residues. V lost 2 bases, J lost 13 bases, and 12 bases lay in between. CDR3 in amino acids: CASSLGTTCTF. CDR3 DNA: TGTGCCAGCAGCTTAGGGACTACCTGCACCTTC.

This chain links TRBV29-1 with TRBJ2-1, with a possible D match to TRBD2 (6 bases). The germline V and J ends were trimmed by 5 bases and 5 bases, with 16 bases remaining between them. Per germline, CDR1 SQVTM and CDR2 ANQGSEA. This CDR3 contains 14 residues. The CDR3 loop reads CSVWGVWGDNEQFF. DNA of the CDR3: TGCAGCGTTTGGGGGGTTTGGGGAGACAATGAGCAGTTCTTC.

This clone has a single count. V and J are TRBV24-1 and TRBJ2-5; 9 nucleotides align to TRBD1. Trimming took 2 bases from V and 4 from J; bases not matched to a gene: 7. Germline V gives CDR1 KGHDR, CDR2 SFDVKD. The CDR3 extends over 16 amino acids. This CDR3 reads CATSDSGTGSGETQYF. In DNA form, the CDR3 reads TGTGCCACCAGTGATTCAGGGACAGGGTCAGGAGAGACCCAGTACTTC.

This clone was observed once. The gene calls are TRBV30 and TRBJ1-1; D may be TRBD1 (5 bases). The CDR3 has 13 amino acids. Germline CDR1 GTSNPN, CDR2 SVGIG (reference sequence). Trimming removed 0 bases from V and 6 bases from J, with 11 bases in between. CDR3 amino acids: CAWSVSRVSEAFF. The DNA of the CDR3 is TGTGCCTGGAGTGTCAGCAGGGTATCTGAAGCTTTCTTT.

V usage is TRBV28 and J usage is TRBJ1-4, with D tentatively TRBD1 (5 bases). This CDR3 comprises 15 residues. Trimming stripped 1 base from V and 4 bases from J, with 10 bases between. Germline V gene data show CDR1 as MDHEN and CDR2 as SYDVKM. The CDR3 nucleotides are TGTGCCAGCAGTTTATATCGGGGGGTTAATGAAAAACTGTTTTTT. It yields the protein CASSLYRGVNEKLFF. Using reference TRBV28 and TRBJ1-4 for the parts outside the CDR3, the full variable domain is DVKVTQSSRYLVKRTGEKVFLECVQDMDHENMFWYRQDPGLGLRLIYFSYDVKMKEKGDIPEGYSVSREKKERFSLILESASTNQTSMYLCASSLYRGVNEKLFFGSGTQLSVL.

V and J are TRBV7-2 and TRBJ2-6; the D is unclear. This CDR3 region has 16 residues. Per germline, CDR1 SGHTA and CDR2 FQGNSA. The V gene lost 1 base and the J gene lost 2 bases, with 9 bases spanning the gap. CDR3 DNA: TGTGCCAGCAGCTTAGTAGGGTCCCCTGGGGCCAACGTCCTGACTTTC. Its protein product is CASSLVGSPGANVLTF. Full variable domain (outside the CDR3, taken from reference TRBV7-2 and TRBJ2-6): GAGVSQSPSNKVTEKGKDVELRCDPISGHTALYWYRQSLGQGLEFLIYFQGNSAPDKSGLPSDRFSAERTGGSVSTLTIQRTQQEDSAVYLCASSLVGSPGANVLTFGAGSRLTVL.

This chain joins TRBV9 and TRBJ2-3, with D tentatively TRBD2 (6 bases). V shed 0 bases and J shed 4 bases, with 15 bases lying between them. Germline CDR1 reads SGDLS; CDR2 reads YYNGEE. The CDR3 runs 16 residues. The DNA of the CDR3 is TGTGCCAGCAGCGTAGCTGGGGGGTTGAGCGCAGATACGCAGTATTTT. As protein: CASSVAGGLSADTQYF.

The chain joins TRBV28 to TRBJ2-2; D gene ambiguous. V gave up 2 bases and J gave up 2 bases, with 6 bases separating them. Germline V lookup: CDR1 MDHEN, CDR2 SYDVKM. CDR3 length equals 14 residues. The CDR3 bases are TGTGCCAGCAGTTTAGATGGAAACACCGGGGAGCTGTTTTTT. Translation: CASSLDGNTGELFF.